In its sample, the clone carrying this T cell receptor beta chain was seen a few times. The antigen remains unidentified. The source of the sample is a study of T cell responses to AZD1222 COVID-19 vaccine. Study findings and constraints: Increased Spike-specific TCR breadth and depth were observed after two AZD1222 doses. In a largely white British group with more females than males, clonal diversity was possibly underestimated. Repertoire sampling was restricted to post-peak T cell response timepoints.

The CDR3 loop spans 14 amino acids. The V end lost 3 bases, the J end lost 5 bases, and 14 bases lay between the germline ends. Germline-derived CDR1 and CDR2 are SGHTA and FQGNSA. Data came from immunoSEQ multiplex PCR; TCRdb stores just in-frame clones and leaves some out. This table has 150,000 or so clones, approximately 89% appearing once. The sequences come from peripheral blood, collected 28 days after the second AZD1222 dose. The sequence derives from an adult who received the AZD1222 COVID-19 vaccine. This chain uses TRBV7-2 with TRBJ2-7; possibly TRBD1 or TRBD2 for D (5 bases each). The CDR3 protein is CASSLMGVLHEQYF. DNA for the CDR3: TGTGCCAGCAGCTTGATGGGGGTACTTCACGAGCAGTACTTC.